The sequence of this TCR beta chain was determined in a study of shared clonotypes between healthy human individuals. Trimming removed 0 bases from V and 3 bases from J, with 9 bases in between. Germline lookup yields CDR1 SGDLS and CDR2 YYNGEE. The CDR3 length is 14 residues. Clones were sequenced by immunoSEQ multiplex PCR, and TCRdb holds only the in-frame ones, with some missing. The data hold some 2.1 million clones, with about 93% observed a single time. Naive CD8 cells were CD45RO-negative, positively selected for CCR7, excluding terminally differentiated effector memory CD45RA+ cells. This clone was counted only a few times. The sample has other DNA sequences that encode this CDR3 too.

Sequenced: naive CD8+ T cells from PBMCs. The TCR was taken from a man aged 18 to 35 in good health. Some clones in this sample may be carry-over from other donors' samples. The rearrangement uses TRBV9 and TRBJ1-1, with a possible D match to TRBD1 (5 bases). The CDR3 loop reads CASSVGQGDTEAFF. The CDR3 coding sequence is TGTGCCAGCAGCGTAGGTCAGGGAGACACTGAAGCTTTCTTT. The variable domain in full, with the rest retrieved from reference TRBV9 and TRBJ1-1, is DSGVTQTPKHLITATGQRVTLRCSPRSGDLSVYWYQQSLDQGLQFLIQYYNGEERAKGNILERFSAQQFPDLHSELNLSSLELGDSALYFCASSVGQGDTEAFFGQGTRLTVV.